This TCR beta chain was sequenced for a study of human T cells and chemical hapten exposure. The study used a library that attached unique molecular identifiers to individual cDNA molecules. MiXCR was run by TCRdb on the RACE reads, yielding one entry per CDR3 protein. This table has 180,000 or so distinct CDR3 sequences, approximately 20% appearing once. Germline loops: CDR1 MNHEY, CDR2 SVGAGI. This CDR3 contains 16 residues. The V and J ends lost 4 bases and 2 bases, in that order; junction bases with no gene match: 5. Study-wide findings and caveats: Clustering by CDR3 similarity yielded significantly more large clusters from expanded TCRs than controls.

Time point: patch test 1, 2 weeks after DPC sensitization. As for treatment: therapeutic diphenylcyclopropenone sensitization with weekly scalp DPC. Blood was drawn before each patch test was applied. From whole blood left unfractionated, total RNA was extracted. A remark on this clonotype: Its antigen is unidentified.

This specimen was whole blood, taken in connection with sensitization to the hapten diphenylcyclopropenone (DPC). This chain links TRBV6-5 with TRBJ1-3; 10 nucleotides line up with TRBD1. The clonotype comes from a woman aged 45-65 years with alopecia areata. Some clones in this sample may be carry-over from other donors' samples. The CDR3 reads CASSLGTGETGNTIYF. The CDR3, as DNA: TGTGCCAGCAGTTTGGGGACAGGGGAGACTGGAAACACCATATATTTT.